The entry that follows covers one T cell receptor beta chain sequence. It was RNA transcripts that yielded the amplified TCR beta CDR3 regions. RT-PCR in the first round (using the HTBI primer set) targeted the TCR CDR3. A single record per CDR3 protein comes from TCRdb applying MiXCR to the multiplex PCR reads. The top ten clones hold 9.2% of a sample with about 360,000 distinct CDR3 sequences, roughly 13% of them seen once. The diagnoses drew upon clinical symptoms, serum thyroxine and TRAb, thyroid ultrasound and orbital computed tomography. PBMCs were obtained from 9.5 to 10 ml fresh peripheral blood. The CDR3 is 16 amino acids. The V end lost 0 bases, the J end lost 3 bases, and 16 bases lay between the germline ends. Germline values: CDR1 SGHRS, CDR2 YFSETQ. This sample stems from a study of T cells in Graves' hyperthyroidism and ophthalmopathy.

Sequenced input: blood. The receptor was derived from a woman under 30 with Graves' hyperthyroidism. The gene calls are TRBV5-1 and TRBJ2-7, with D perhaps matching TRBD2 (6 bases). The CDR3 spells CASSLVGTLGGYEQYF. CDR3 DNA sequence: TGCGCCAGCAGCTTGGTGGGGACCCTCGGGGGCTACGAGCAGTACTTC.